This T cell receptor (beta chain) was sequenced in a study of cytomegalovirus exposure and HLA in healthy donors. Study results and caveats: Altogether, 164 TCR beta chains were recorded as cytomegalovirus-associated. It was confirmed in vitro that three of the CMV-associated chains were specific for CMV antigens.

For this clone: No antigen is known for it.

V shed 5 bases and J shed 2 bases, with 18 bases lying between them. The length of the CDR3 is 16 residues. Germline V gene lookup returns CDR1 LNHDA and CDR2 SQIVND (reference sequence). The primer mix had 60 Vbeta and 13 Jbeta primers. Per the original methods: In a later analysis, the count reached about 82 million unique TCR beta chains, with 9 million to 11 million shared. Sequencing used immunoSEQ multiplex PCR; TCRdb keeps in-frame clones, though not all of them. The V and J calls and clone size were taken over from that table, and D and trimming were inferred from the DNA. The sample lists about 200,000 clones; more than 80% were seen once.

The origin of this receptor is a young man in good health and CMV-seronegative. Sequences were obtained from PBMCs. The chain links TRBV19 to TRBJ1-2; D perhaps matches TRBD1 (6 bases). The CDR3 here is CASSSNTQGANYGYTF. In DNA, the CDR3 is TGTGCCAGTAGTTCGAACACACAGGGTGCCAACTATGGCTACACCTTC.